This T cell receptor (beta chain) appears in the sequencing data of a study of blood T cell repertoires in COVID-19. From germline, CDR1 is KGHSH and CDR2 LQKENI. Trimming took 5 bases from V and 1 from J; bases not matched to a gene: 9. The CDR3 contains 16 residues. The study recruited people aged about 18 to 95 years across roughly 25 US areas. The method was immunoSEQ multiplex PCR; TCRdb's version includes in-frame clones alone and lacks a portion of them. This sample has more than 250,000 clones, with around 87% found just once. The V and J genes are TRBV18 and TRBJ1-1; 8 bases align to TRBD1. The receptor's source is a woman aged 25 to 39 who had recovered from COVID-19. Input material: PBMCs or T cells enriched from blood (not recorded which). The CDR3 nucleotides are TGTGCCAGCTCATTGGGCAGGGGGACAGGGAACACTGAAGCTTTCTTT. Its translation: CASSLGRGTGNTEAFF.